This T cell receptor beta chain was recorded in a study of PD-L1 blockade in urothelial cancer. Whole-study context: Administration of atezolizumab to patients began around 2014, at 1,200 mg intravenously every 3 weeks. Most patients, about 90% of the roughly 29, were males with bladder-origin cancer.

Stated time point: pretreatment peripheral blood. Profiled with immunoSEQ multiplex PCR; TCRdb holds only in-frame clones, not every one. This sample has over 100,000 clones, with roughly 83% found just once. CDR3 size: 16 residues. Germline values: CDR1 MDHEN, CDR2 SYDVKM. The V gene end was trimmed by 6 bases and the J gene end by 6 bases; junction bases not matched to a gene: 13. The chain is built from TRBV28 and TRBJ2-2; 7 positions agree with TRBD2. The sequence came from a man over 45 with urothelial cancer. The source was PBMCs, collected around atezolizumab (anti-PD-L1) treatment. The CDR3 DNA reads TGTGCCAGCAGCTCCAAGGGGCTAGCGGCACCCGGGGAGCTGTTTTTT. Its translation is CASSSKGLAAPGELFF.